Below are 9 T cell receptor beta chains sequenced from a single sample in a study of blood T cell repertoires in COVID-19. Method: immunoSEQ multiplex PCR; TCRdb's copy keeps in-frame clones and lacks some. The table has roughly 240,000 clones, about 82% seen once. The sample comprised peripheral blood. Receptors were obtained from a woman over 75 with COVID-19, enrolled during active disease.

J is TRBJ1-1 and V is TRBV19, with D possibly being TRBD1 (5 bases). The germline CDR1 and CDR2 sequences are LNHDA and SQIVND (reference sequence). Deletions cut 3 bases from V and 0 bases from J, with 11 bases between. There are 15 residues in the CDR3. CDR3 coding DNA: TGTGCCAGTAGTATGCAGGGTATAATGAACACTGAAGCTTTCTTT. It translates to CASSMQGIMNTEAFF.

The rearrangement uses TRBV18 and TRBJ2-2, with D perhaps matching TRBD1 (5 bases). There are 16 residues in the CDR3. V dropped 2 bases and J dropped 0 bases, with 10 bases sitting between them. Per the germline V gene, CDR1 is KGHSH and CDR2 is LQKENI. The CDR3 here is CASSPFGQTNTGELFF. The CDR3 coding sequence is TGTGCCAGCTCACCATTCGGACAAACGAACACCGGGGAGCTGTTTTTT.

V gene TRBV6-6 combines with J gene TRBJ1-5, with a tentative D call TRBD1 (6 bases). CDR1 MNHNY and CDR2 SVGAGI come from the germline V gene (reference sequence). The CDR3 is 12 residues long. Trimming stripped 2 bases from V and 9 bases from J, with 8 bases between. This chain's CDR3 is CASSYADRPQHF. CDR3 coding DNA: TGTGCCAGCAGTTACGCGGACAGGCCCCAGCATTTT.

The genes are TRBV5-1 and TRBJ1-1; 7 bases are a match to TRBD1. The CDR3 spans 14 residues. V dropped 1 base and J dropped 6; count of bases not matched to a gene: 6. CDR1 and CDR2 (germline): SGHRS, YFSETQ. CDR3 nucleotide sequence: TGCGCCAGCAGCTTGCGAGCAGGGGGTCCTGAAGCTTTCTTT. This codes for CASSLRAGGPEAFF.

The chain recombines TRBV2 with TRBJ1-1; D gene unclear. From germline, CDR1 is SNHLY and CDR2 FYNNEI. This CDR3 is 20 amino acids long. V lost 4 bases to trimming and J lost 5 bases, with 32 bases between them. CDR3 sequence: CASSGGTGRDQVGGRTEAFF. CDR3 sequence (DNA): TGTGCCAGCAGTGGGGGAACGGGTAGGGATCAAGTAGGCGGGAGGACTGAAGCTTTCTTT.

V and J are TRBV3-1 (or the pseudogene TRBV3-2) and TRBJ2-6; D may be TRBD2 (5 bases). This CDR3 contains 17 residues. Between the trimmed V and J ends, which lost 0 bases and 2 bases, there was a span of 11 bases. In germline, CDR1 is LGHDT, CDR2 YNNKEL (reference sequence). Written as DNA, the CDR3 is TGTGCCAGCAGCCAAGATCTTCAAGCGGCTGGGGCCAACGTCCTGACTTTC. This encodes CASSQDLQAAGANVLTF.

The chain links TRBV5-8 to TRBJ2-7; TRBD2 might be the D (6 bases). V lost 4 bases and J 2 bases, leaving 13 bases between the germline ends. This CDR3 has 14 residues. In germline, CDR1 is SGHTS, CDR2 YDEGEE. The chain's CDR3 is CASSRLGDAYEQYF. The CDR3 coding sequence is TGTGCCAGCAGCCGACTAGGAGATGCCTACGAGCAGTACTTC.

This chain links TRBV7-9 with TRBJ1-1; no reliable D call. The CDR3 sequence is 13 residues long. CDR1 and CDR2 (germline): SEHNR, FQNEAQ (reference sequence). The V and J ends lost 2 bases and 1 base respectively, with 5 bases between them. The DNA of the CDR3 is TGTGCCAGCAGCTTATATCCGAACACTGAAGCTTTCTTT. Protein product: CASSLYPNTEAFF.

This sequence joins TRBV5-5 and TRBJ2-7; D perhaps matches TRBD1 (6 bases). The CDR3 runs 14 residues. From germline, CDR1 is SGHKS and CDR2 YYEKEE (reference sequence). V lost 6 bases and J 2 bases, leaving 15 bases between the germline ends. CDR3 coding DNA: TGTGCCAGCACCCTGGGGCAGGGGACCTACGAGCAGTACTTC. Residues: CASTLGQGTYEQYF. Full variable domain (missing parts from reference TRBV5-5 and TRBJ2-7): DAGVTQSPTHLIKTRGQQVTLRCSPISGHKSVSWYQQVLGQGPQFIFQYYEKEERGRGNFPDRFSARQFPNYSSELNVNALLLGDSALYLCASTLGQGTYEQYFGPGTRLTVT.